Each of the 27 T cell receptor beta chains below was sequenced from the same sample in a study of T cell responses to AZD1222 COVID-19 vaccine. The table came from immunoSEQ multiplex PCR; TCRdb's copy has only in-frame clones and leaves some out. The repertoire holds around 140,000 clones, with about 92% as singletons. Here the sequenced sample was peripheral blood, taken on day 0 of AZD1222 vaccination. All receptors derive from an adult in good health.

DNA for the CDR3: TGCAGTGCTAGTTCCCGAAGCACCTTC. Protein: CSASSRSTF. This rearrangement joins TRBV20-1 to TRBJ1-2; D uncertain. Trimming removed 3 bases from V and 13 bases from J, with 9 bases in between. Germline-derived CDR1 and CDR2 are DFQATT and SNEGSKA (reference sequence). The length of the CDR3 is 9 residues.

This chain connects TRBV27 to TRBJ1-4, with 8 bases that match TRBD1. Germline V CDR1 and CDR2: MNHEY, SMNVEV (reference sequence). V lost 4 bases, J lost 6 bases, and 10 bases stayed unmatched. The CDR3 has 16 residues. The chain's CDR3 is CASSSLQGETDEKLFF. In DNA form, the CDR3 reads TGTGCCAGCAGTTCATTACAGGGGGAGACTGATGAAAAACTGTTTTTT.

The chain couples TRBV5-1 to TRBJ1-1; D unclear. V was cut by 4 bases and J by 3 bases, with 13 bases left in between. This CDR3 is 14 amino acids long. Per germline, CDR1 SGHRS and CDR2 YFSETQ. The CDR3 DNA sequence: TGCGCCAGCAGCCCCCAATTGGGCGACACTGAAGCTTTCTTT. Protein sequence: CASSPQLGDTEAFF.

This chain connects TRBV30 to TRBJ2-2, with D perhaps matching TRBD2 (6 bases). Germline assignment: CDR1 GTSNPN and CDR2 SVGIG (reference sequence). This CDR3 region has 14 residues. V was trimmed by 0 bases and J by 2 bases, leaving 7 bases between them. The CDR3 here is CAWSVLANTGELFF. As DNA, the CDR3 is TGTGCCTGGAGTGTACTAGCCAACACCGGGGAGCTGTTTTTT.

CDR3 loop: CASSEGQLNYGYTF. The DNA of the CDR3 is TGTGCCAGCAGTGAAGGGCAGTTGAACTATGGCTACACCTTC. This chain links TRBV6-1 with TRBJ1-2; D remains unclear. Trimming stripped 1 base from V and 2 bases from J, with 8 bases between. Germline CDR1 and CDR2: MNHNS and SASEGT. This CDR3 spans 14 amino acids.

The rearrangement links TRBV4-1 to TRBJ2-7; the match to TRBD2 covers 8 bases. Germline CDR1 is MGHRA and CDR2 is YSYEKL. V trimming: 2 bases; J trimming: 4 bases; junction bases outside the gene matches: 16. This CDR3 is 18 amino acids long. As DNA, the CDR3 is TGCGCCAGCAGCCAACAGGATTTTTTGGGCGGGGGGACTTACGAGCAGTACTTC. As protein: CASSQQDFLGGGTYEQYF.

The rearrangement uses TRBV5-1 and TRBJ2-7; 8 bases are shared with TRBD2. Germline trimming cut 3 bases from V and 3 bases from J; bases unmatched to any gene: 5. The germline V gene encodes CDR1 SGHRS and CDR2 YFSETQ. CDR3 length equals 14 residues. CDR3 sequence: CASSYTGTSYEQYF. CDR3 DNA sequence: TGCGCCAGCAGCTACACCGGGACTAGCTACGAGCAGTACTTC.

Remarks on this clone: The same CDR3 can be traced to other DNA sequences in this sample. The V gene is TRBV29-1, the J gene TRBJ2-5; no clear D. V dropped 2 bases and J dropped 4 bases, with 11 bases sitting between them. Germline CDR1 is SQVTM and CDR2 is ANQGSEA. The CDR3 has 13 residues. CDR3 coding DNA: TGCAGCGTTGAAAAGGGTATAGGAGAGACCCAGTACTTC. Protein product: CSVEKGIGETQYF.

This chain joins TRBV18 and TRBJ1-6; D unclear. V lost 1 base and J lost 6, with 13 bases in between. This CDR3 is 16 amino acids long. The germline V gene encodes CDR1 KGHSH and CDR2 LQKENI. The CDR3 sequence is CASSPLSVSSNSPLHF. For the CDR3, the DNA is TGTGCCAGCTCACCACTGAGTGTTAGTAGTAATTCACCCCTCCACTTT. The whole variable domain, remainder taken from reference TRBV18 and TRBJ1-6, is NAGVMQNPRHLVRRRGQEARLRCSPMKGHSHVYWYRQLPEEGLKFMVYLQKENIIDESGMPKERFSAEFPKEGPSILRIQQVVRGDSAAYFCASSPLSVSSNSPLHFGNGTRLTVT.

V is TRBV2 and J is TRBJ1-6; possibly TRBD1 for D (6 bases). The CDR3 is 17 residues long. Germline CDR1 SNHLY, CDR2 FYNNEI. The V end was cut by 1 base, the J end by 8 bases, with 18 bases between. The CDR3 DNA is TGTGCCAGCAGTGAAGATTCTTCGCAGGGGAAGGATTCACCCCTCCACTTT. It is translated as CASSEDSSQGKDSPLHF.

This chain joins TRBV3-1 (or the pseudogene TRBV3-2) and TRBJ2-7; tentatively, D is TRBD1 (6 bases). The germline V and J ends were trimmed by 1 base and 4 bases, with 17 bases remaining between them. The CDR3 has 16 amino acids. Germline CDR1 is LGHDT and CDR2 is YNNKEL (reference sequence). CDR3 nucleotides: TGTGCCAGCAGCCAAGGCGAGGTAACAGGGCTGTACGAGCAGTACTTC. This sequence encodes CASSQGEVTGLYEQYF.

The gene calls are TRBV6-5 and TRBJ1-5; 7 nucleotides agree with TRBD1. The V gene's germline CDR1 is MNHEY and CDR2 SVGAGI. The CDR3 loop spans 13 amino acids. Trimming cost V 2 bases and J 6 bases; bases outside gene matches: 1. CDR3 in DNA: TGTGCCAGCAGTTACGACAGGGCTCAGCCCCAGCATTTT. Translated: CASSYDRAQPQHF.

V and J are TRBV5-5 and TRBJ2-7, with 8 bases identical to TRBD2. The CDR3 has 14 amino acids. Germline V lookup: CDR1 SGHKS, CDR2 YYEKEE (reference sequence). V lost 4 bases and J lost 4; bases outside the gene matches: 7. The CDR3 nucleotides read TGTGCCAGCAGCGTGGGACTAGGTGGGTACGAGCAGTACTTC. This codes for CASSVGLGGYEQYF.

J is TRBJ2-1 and V is TRBV6-4, with TRBD2 matching 8 bases. In germline, CDR1 is MRHNA, CDR2 SNTAGT. This CDR3 comprises 13 residues. J lost 8 bases, V lost 10 bases, and 10 bases had no gene match. The CDR3 sequence is CATPPGRGDEQFF. The CDR3 DNA is TGTGCCACACCCCCGGGGCGGGGGGATGAGCAGTTCTTC.

The rearrangement uses TRBV7-9 and TRBJ1-5; D gene uncertain. Germline V gene lookup returns CDR1 SEHNR and CDR2 FQNEAQ (reference sequence). Trimming took off 4 bases at V and 5 bases at J, with 18 bases between the two ends. The CDR3 length is 16 residues. This CDR3 is CASSSPIWVQDQPQHF. The CDR3 DNA sequence: TGTGCCAGCAGCTCACCCATTTGGGTCCAGGATCAGCCCCAGCATTTT.

The V and J genes are TRBV4-1 and TRBJ2-1; D gene unclear. Germline V gene lookup returns CDR1 MGHRA and CDR2 YSYEKL. V lost 8 bases and J 0 bases, leaving 14 bases between the germline ends. The CDR3 contains 15 residues. This chain's CDR3 is CASRRVSDSYNEQFF. In DNA form, the CDR3 reads TGCGCCAGCCGAAGGGTAAGTGACTCCTACAATGAGCAGTTCTTC.

The CDR3 DNA reads TGTGCCAGCAGCCAAGAAGTGGGAGCGGGACGAGTAACAGATACGCAGTATTTT. Protein product: CASSQEVGAGRVTDTQYF. The chain couples TRBV4-2 to TRBJ2-3, with 7 bases lining up with TRBD2. The CDR3 totals 18 residues. The V and J ends lost 0 bases and 3 bases, in that order; junction bases with no gene match: 12. Per germline, CDR1 LGHNA and CDR2 YNFKEQ.

This chain connects TRBV25-1 to TRBJ1-4, with D perhaps TRBD1 (5 bases). This CDR3 region has 11 residues. The ends were cut back, 5 bases at V and 12 bases at J, with 10 bases in the middle. Germline assignment: CDR1 MGHDK and CDR2 SYGVNS. The CDR3 spells CASSKGSELFF. The DNA for the CDR3 is TGTGCCAGCAGTAAGGGGTCTGAACTGTTTTTT.

This chain joins TRBV4-1 and TRBJ1-1; 8 bases match TRBD1. In germline, CDR1 is MGHRA, CDR2 YSYEKL. The CDR3 has 17 amino acids. V lost 6 bases, J lost 1 base, and 13 bases stayed unmatched. This CDR3 reads CASRVTGVRIRNTEAFF. Written as DNA, the CDR3 is TGCGCCAGCAGGGTGACAGGGGTAAGAATTCGGAACACTGAAGCTTTCTTT.

The rearrangement links TRBV11-2 to TRBJ1-1; no firm D call. The V end lost 6 bases, the J end lost 3 bases, and 8 bases lay between the germline ends. The germline gives CDR1 SGHAT, CDR2 FQNNGV. The CDR3 is 12 residues long. The CDR3 nucleotides are TGTGCCAGCAGTGAGTGGGACACTGAAGCTTTCTTT. Encoded protein: CASSEWDTEAFF.

The gene calls are TRBV5-1 and TRBJ1-2; possibly TRBD1 for D (5 bases). V was cut by 0 bases and J by 6 bases, with 9 bases left in between. Germline V gene sequence: CDR1 SGHRS, CDR2 YFSETQ. This CDR3 contains 13 residues. DNA for the CDR3: TGCGCCAGCAGCTTGGCCGGGGGGGATGGCTACACCTTC. This translates into CASSLAGGDGYTF.

The chain uses TRBV19 and TRBJ1-5, with D possibly TRBD1 on 6 matching bases. Germline assignment: CDR1 LNHDA and CDR2 SQIVND (reference sequence). Deletions cut 5 bases from V and 4 bases from J, with 9 bases between. This CDR3 has 13 residues. The CDR3 sequence is CASSFTGNQPQHF. CDR3 DNA sequence: TGTGCCAGTAGTTTTACAGGGAATCAGCCCCAGCATTTT.

The chain combines TRBV9 with TRBJ1-1; no firm D call. The CDR3 contains 13 residues. Looked up from germline, CDR1 is SGDLS and CDR2 is YYNGEE. V was cut by 3 bases and J by 1 base, with 7 bases left in between. The CDR3 sequence is CASSADGNTEAFF. CDR3 nucleotide sequence: TGTGCCAGCAGCGCAGACGGGAACACTGAAGCTTTCTTT. Drawing the rest from reference TRBV9 and TRBJ1-1, the complete variable domain is DSGVTQTPKHLITATGQRVTLRCSPRSGDLSVYWYQQSLDQGLQFLIQYYNGEERAKGNILERFSAQQFPDLHSELNLSSLELGDSALYFCASSADGNTEAFFGQGTRLTVV.

This chain connects TRBV4-1 to TRBJ2-3; D ambiguous. The CDR3 consists of 16 residues. The V gene lost 2 bases and the J gene lost 8 bases, with 20 bases spanning the gap. Per germline, CDR1 MGHRA and CDR2 YSYEKL. The DNA for the CDR3 is TGCGCCAGCAGCCAACCCACACAACATCTAGATTCTACGCAGTATTTT. It specifies CASSQPTQHLDSTQYF.

The chain recombines TRBV30 with TRBJ2-7; D call uncertain. The germline gives CDR1 GTSNPN, CDR2 SVGIG (reference sequence). V was cut by 3 bases and J by 4 bases, with 7 bases left in between. This CDR3 comprises 11 residues. The CDR3 region has the DNA TGTGCCTGGAGCCTAGGGTACGAGCAGTACTTC. It is translated as CAWSLGYEQYF.

The V and J genes are TRBV4-2 and TRBJ2-5; 7 nucleotides match TRBD2. Trimming cost V 0 bases and J 7 bases; bases outside gene matches: 11. CDR3 size: 16 residues. The V gene's germline CDR1 is LGHNA and CDR2 YNFKEQ. CDR3 in amino acids: CASSQESREGMATQYF. The CDR3 nucleotides are TGTGCCAGCAGCCAAGAGTCGAGGGAGGGAATGGCGACCCAGTACTTC.

The chain joins TRBV6-5 to TRBJ1-2, with 8 bases aligning to TRBD1. The CDR3 has 15 amino acids. CDR1 and CDR2 (germline): MNHEY, SVGAGI. After removal of 0 bases from V and 4 bases from J, the junction contained 4 bases not matched to a gene. The CDR3: CASSYSTGVGYGYTF. The CDR3 nucleotides are TGTGCCAGCAGTTACTCGACAGGGGTGGGCTATGGCTACACCTTC.